This is a list of T cell receptor beta chains from one sample in a study of type 1 regulatory T cells. No cognate antigen is known for these TCRs. TCRdb re-called the reads through MiXCR, storing one row per CDR3 protein. This sample carries roughly 62,000 distinct CDR3 sequences, approximately 60% of them seen once, and the ten largest clones take 1.5% to 2%. The sequenced material came from cultured non-Tr1 T cells, either the whole culture or a sorted T cell fraction (not recorded which). These receptors all stem from a human donor in good health. Each CDR3 is given with its conserved first and last residue. D genes are given only for firm matches. Size tells how often a clone was seen (once, few, many) or the class of an expanded clone, and some rows leave it out.

v_call,j_call,d_call,clone_size,cdr3_aa,cdr3_nt
TRBV7-2,TRBJ2-1,TRBD2,.,CASGSGTAYNDQFF,TGTGCCAGTGGAAGCGGGACTGCCTACAATGATCAGTTCTTC
TRBV3-1,TRBJ2-7,.,.,CASSLSAIPYEQYF,TGTGCCAGCAGCCTATCGGCTATTCCCTACGAGCAGTACTTC
TRBV4-2,TRBJ2-7,.,once,CASGISGGYEQYF,TGTGCCAGCGGAATTAGCGGTGGCTACGAGCAGTACTTC
TRBV24-1,TRBJ2-5,.,.,CATIMLGPTGETQYF,TGTGCCACCATAATGTTAGGCCCCACGGGAGAGACCCAGTACTTC
TRBV6-1,TRBJ2-7,.,.,CASSDSGIEQYF,TGTGCCAGCAGTGATTCCGGGATTGAGCAGTACTTC
TRBV6-2/TRBV6-3,TRBJ2-7,TRBD2,.,CASRLAGVNEQYF,TGTGCCAGCAGGCTAGCGGGAGTGAACGAGCAGTACTTC
TRBV4-1,TRBJ2-1,.,.,CASSPPRRSGNEQFF,TGCGCCAGCAGCCCACCCCGACGAAGTGGGAATGAGCAGTTCTTC
TRBV12-3/TRBV12-4,TRBJ1-6,.,.,CASSLAPGAGSPLHF,TGTGCCAGCAGTTTAGCGCCGGGGGCAGGTTCACCCCTCCACTTT
TRBV7-2,TRBJ2-5,TRBD2,.,CASSLVASGRGQETQYF,TGTGCCAGCAGCTTAGTAGCTAGCGGGAGGGGTCAAGAGACCCAGTACTTC
TRBV27,TRBJ2-3,TRBD2,.,CASSISSGSSTDTQYF,TGTGCCAGCAGTATCTCTAGCGGGAGTAGCACAGATACGCAGTATTTT
TRBV20-1,TRBJ2-2,TRBD2,.,CSALGFREGRRTTGELFF,TGCAGTGCCTTAGGCTTCCGGGAGGGCCGGCGGACCACCGGGGAGCTGTTTTTT
TRBV28,TRBJ2-7,TRBD1,few,CASSDGTGSYEQYF,TGTGCCAGCAGTGACGGGACAGGGTCGTACGAGCAGTACTTC
TRBV5-1,TRBJ2-5,.,.,CASSQQGPSGETQYF,TGCGCCAGCAGCCAACAGGGTCCCTCGGGCGAGACCCAGTACTTC
TRBV20-1,TRBJ2-5,TRBD2,.,CSAMTSGRLETQYF,TGCAGTGCGATGACTAGCGGGAGGTTAGAGACCCAGTACTTC
TRBV19,TRBJ1-5,.,.,CASSIEGMRNQPQHF,TGTGCCAGTAGTATTGAGGGTATGAGGAATCAGCCCCAGCATTTT
TRBV27,TRBJ2-5,TRBD2,once,CASSLSGTSRETQYF,TGTGCCAGCAGTTTATCTGGGACTAGCAGAGAGACCCAGTACTTC
TRBV10-1,TRBJ2-3,.,.,CASSSRRDTQYF,TGCGCCAGCAGCTCCCGACGCGATACGCAGTATTTT
TRBV7-2,TRBJ1-1,.,many,CASSLQGDTEAFF,TGTGCCAGCAGCTTACAAGGGGACACTGAAGCTTTCTTT
TRBV9,TRBJ2-7,TRBD1,.,CASSVGTVSYEQYF,TGTGCCAGCAGCGTCGGGACAGTTTCCTACGAGCAGTACTTC
TRBV4-1,TRBJ2-1,TRBD2,few,CASSQYAWTSGSIHEQFF,TGCGCCAGCAGCCAATATGCCTGGACTAGCGGGAGTATTCATGAGCAGTTCTTC
TRBV20-1,TRBJ2-4,.,.,CSARVQGAAKNIQYF,TGCAGTGCTAGAGTACAGGGTGCAGCCAAAAACATTCAGTACTTC
TRBV6-2/TRBV6-3,TRBJ2-4,TRBD2,.,CASSTGTSGRRVQYF,TGTGCCAGCAGTACGGGGACTAGCGGGAGGAGAGTTCAGTACTTC
TRBV2,TRBJ2-1,TRBD2,.,CVSTMRGSSNEQFF,TGTGTCAGCACGATGCGCGGGAGTTCGAATGAGCAGTTCTTC
TRBV12-3/TRBV12-4,TRBJ2-1,TRBD1,.,CASSPDRGTYNEQFF,TGTGCCAGCAGTCCCGACAGGGGGACCTACAATGAGCAGTTCTTC
TRBV20-1,TRBJ2-7,.,.,CSARVLGITSTEQYF,TGCAGTGCTAGAGTACTTGGGATAACGTCTACCGAGCAGTACTTC
TRBV19,TRBJ1-6,.,.,CASSVGGNSPLHF,TGTGCCAGTAGTGTCGGCGGGAATTCACCCCTCCACTTT
TRBV5-1,TRBJ1-1,TRBD1,.,CASSDRQGSRRPEAFF,TGCGCCAGCAGCGATAGACAGGGAAGTAGGAGACCTGAAGCTTTCTTT
TRBV30,TRBJ1-1,.,few,CAWSGPNTEAFF,TGTGCCTGGAGTGGGCCGAACACTGAAGCTTTCTTT
TRBV5-1,TRBJ2-7,.,few,CASSASASSGEHYEQYF,TGCGCCAGCAGCGCGTCCGCATCTTCGGGAGAGCACTACGAGCAGTACTTC
TRBV29-1,TRBJ1-5,.,once,CSVGEAGVQPQHF,TGCAGCGTTGGAGAGGCAGGGGTTCAGCCCCAGCATTTT
TRBV6-1,TRBJ2-7,.,.,CASSDPTNSYEQYF,TGTGCCAGCAGTGACCCCACCAACTCCTACGAGCAGTACTTC
TRBV5-1,TRBJ2-5,.,.,CASSLSGKKEETQYF,TGCGCCAGCAGCTTGAGCGGAAAAAAGGAAGAGACCCAGTACTTC
TRBV5-1,TRBJ2-5,TRBD2,.,CASSSGLAGARETQYF,TGCGCCAGCAGCTCCGGACTAGCGGGAGCCCGAGAGACCCAGTACTTC
TRBV2,TRBJ2-2,.,.,CASSERGINTGELFF,TGTGCCAGCAGTGAGAGGGGGATCAACACCGGGGAGCTGTTTTTT
TRBV6-5,TRBJ2-5,TRBD2,.,CASRPRLAGLQQETQYF,TGTGCCAGCAGACCACGACTAGCGGGACTACAACAAGAGACCCAGTACTTC
TRBV30,TRBJ2-5,.,.,CAWSFGVSKVETQYF,TGTGCCTGGAGTTTCGGCGTCAGTAAAGTAGAGACCCAGTACTTC
TRBV12-3/TRBV12-4,TRBJ1-2,.,few,CASSLGGNYGYTF,TGTGCCAGCAGTTTGGGAGGAAACTATGGCTACACCTTC
TRBV7-8,TRBJ2-1,TRBD2,.,CASSSGLAGGGEQFF,TGTGCCAGCAGCTCTGGACTAGCGGGAGGAGGGGAGCAGTTCTTC
TRBV20-1,TRBJ1-2,TRBD1,.,CSAWAGTDGYTF,TGCAGTGCCTGGGCCGGGACAGACGGCTACACCTTC
TRBV27,TRBJ2-2,TRBD2,few,CASSYLAGDTGELFF,TGTGCCAGCAGTTACCTAGCGGGAGACACCGGGGAGCTGTTTTTT
TRBV6-5,TRBJ2-5,TRBD1,.,CASSQQGLGETQYF,TGTGCCAGCAGTCAACAGGGGCTGGGGGAGACCCAGTACTTC
TRBV28,TRBJ1-1,.,few,CASSLGVQNTEAFF,TGTGCCAGCAGTTTAGGGGTTCAGAACACTGAAGCTTTCTTT
TRBV6-1,TRBJ1-1,TRBD1,few,CASSRIQTGQVHTEAFF,TGTGCCAGCAGCAGAATACAAACGGGACAGGTACACACTGAAGCTTTCTTT
TRBV11-2,TRBJ1-1,.,.,CASSFRSQGTGTEAFF,TGTGCCAGCAGCTTCAGGAGCCAGGGTACGGGCACTGAAGCTTTCTTT
TRBV6-5,TRBJ2-1,TRBD2,.,CASAPLAHNEQFF,TGTGCCAGCGCCCCACTAGCGCACAATGAGCAGTTCTTC
TRBV5-1,TRBJ2-2,.,.,CASSLDLGTNTGELFF,TGCGCCAGCAGCTTGGATTTAGGGACGAACACCGGGGAGCTGTTTTTT
TRBV3-1,TRBJ2-7,TRBD2,.,CASSQERLRLATTYEQYF,TGTGCCAGCAGCCAAGAACGTCTACGACTAGCGACAACCTACGAGCAGTACTTC
TRBV6-2/TRBV6-3,TRBJ2-4,TRBD2,.,CASCRDRLGLAGKNIQYF,TGTGCCAGCTGTAGGGACAGGTTGGGACTAGCGGGAAAAAACATTCAGTACTTC